A single sample gave rise to the 31 T cell receptor beta chains below, sequenced in a study of T-cell memory formation after mild COVID-19. TCRdb used MiXCR to reprocess the 5' RACE reads, holding one entry per CDR3 protein. The table lists about 610,000 distinct CDR3 sequences, approximately 15% of them singletons. The sample comprised PBMCs or a T cell subset sorted from them (not recorded which). These receptors were obtained from an adult woman who had mild COVID-19 (a few samples of this study predate the infection). Cell type and time point are not known.

The chain is built from TRBV2 and TRBJ2-2; D is undetermined. Trimming stripped 7 bases from V and 5 bases from J, with 14 bases between. Germline loops: CDR1 SNHLY, CDR2 FYNNEI. The CDR3 loop spans 14 amino acids. The CDR3 nucleotides read TGTGCCAGCACCAGAAGTTTGGGGACCGGGGAGCTGTTTTTT. As protein: CASTRSLGTGELFF.

There are a few counts of this clonotype. The rearrangement links TRBV25-1 to TRBJ2-7, with D possibly being TRBD1 (6 bases). This CDR3 region has 14 residues. CDR1 and CDR2 (germline): MGHDK, SYGVNS. V shed 7 bases and J shed 2 bases, with 15 bases lying between them. CDR3 DNA: TGTGCCAGCAACCGGGATGAGGGGGCCTACGAGCAGTACTTC. Amino acid sequence: CASNRDEGAYEQYF.

This clonotype was counted between two and nine times. This chain's CDR3 is CASRTGSIGELFF. The DNA for the CDR3 is TGTGCCAGCAGAACAGGGTCAATCGGGGAGCTGTTTTTT. This sequence joins TRBV7-3 and TRBJ2-2; D perhaps matches TRBD1 (6 bases). Per the germline V gene, CDR1 is SGHTA and CDR2 is FQGTGA. This CDR3 contains 13 residues. The ends were cut back, 6 bases at V and 7 bases at J, with 12 bases in the middle. Based on the CDR3 plus reference TRBV7-3 and TRBJ2-2, the full variable domain is GAGVSQTPSNKVTEKGKYVELRCDPISGHTALYWYRQSLGQGPEFLIYFQGTGAADDSGLPNDRFFAVRPEGSVSTLKIQRTERGDSAVYLCASRTGSIGELFFGEGSRLTVL.

This rearrangement joins TRBV20-1 to TRBJ2-2; TRBD2 matches at 10 bases. Losses at the gene ends were 0 bases for V and 6 bases for J; bases not matched to a gene: 4. CDR3 length: 15 residues. Germline CDR1 DFQATT, CDR2 SNEGSKA (reference sequence). The CDR3 nucleotides read TGCAGTGCTAGAGATCAGCGGGGGGGCCCCGGGGAGCTGTTTTTT. It translates to CSARDQRGGPGELFF.

The rearrangement links TRBV19 to TRBJ2-7; D is ambiguous. The V end lost 3 bases, the J end lost 4 bases, and 13 bases lay between the germline ends. The CDR3 contains 14 residues. CDR1 is LNHDA, CDR2 SQIVND, per germline (reference sequence). CDR3 in amino acids: CASSISANYYEQYF. The CDR3 DNA follows: TGTGCCAGTAGTATCTCTGCCAATTATTACGAGCAGTACTTC.

The V call is TRBV7-9, the J call TRBJ2-1; no clear D gene. Germline CDR1 reads SEHNR; CDR2 reads FQNEAQ (reference sequence). The CDR3 totals 16 residues. The V end lost 1 base, the J end lost 9 bases, and 19 bases lay between the germline ends. CDR3 DNA: TGTGCCAGCAGCTTAGGTGCTACCCAATCATCGGGTGAGCAGTTCTTC. Residues: CASSLGATQSSGEQFF.

This clonotype was observed a handful of times. The rearrangement uses TRBV5-1 and TRBJ1-1; D gene unclear. The germline CDR1 and CDR2 sequences are SGHRS and YFSETQ. The CDR3 extends over 13 amino acids. V lost 0 bases and J lost 10, with 13 bases in between. Here the CDR3 reads CASSLAVEYGAFF. The CDR3 DNA sequence: TGCGCCAGCAGCTTGGCCGTGGAGTACGGAGCTTTCTTT.

The genes are TRBV5-5 and TRBJ2-7; 7 nucleotides line up with TRBD2. V lost 4 bases, J lost 5 bases, and 9 bases stayed unmatched. The CDR3 is made up of 14 amino acids. Germline CDR1 reads SGHKS; CDR2 reads YYEKEE (reference sequence). CDR3 bases: TGTGCCAGCAGCCTAACCGTTCTAGCGGACGAGCAGTACTTC. Amino acids: CASSLTVLADEQYF.

The chain combines TRBV3-1 with TRBJ2-4, with D tentatively TRBD2 (6 bases). CDR1 and CDR2 from the germline V gene are LGHDT and YNNKEL (reference sequence). The CDR3 length is 15 residues. Trimming took off 0 bases at V and 9 bases at J, with 15 bases between the two ends. The CDR3 sequence is CASSQDLTGGSIQYF. The CDR3 nucleotides read TGTGCCAGCAGCCAAGATCTGACCGGAGGGAGCATTCAGTACTTC.

The V and J genes are TRBV10-3 and TRBJ2-7; 10 bases align to TRBD2. V lost 6 bases and J lost 2; bases outside the gene matches: 4. The germline V gene has CDR1 ENHRY and CDR2 SYGVKD. CDR3 size: 14 residues. CDR3: CAISPTSGTYEQYF. CDR3 sequence (DNA): TGTGCCATCAGCCCTACTAGCGGGACCTACGAGCAGTACTTC.

The sample holds a few counts of this clonotype. The chain links TRBV12-3 or TRBV12-4 to TRBJ1-5; D is undetermined. This CDR3 contains 15 residues. The V gene lost 1 base and the J gene lost 0 bases, with 7 bases spanning the gap. The DNA of the CDR3 is TGTGCCAGCAGTTTAGTCCCATATAGCAATCAGCCCCAGCATTTT. Amino acid sequence: CASSLVPYSNQPQHF.

This clonotype occurred a few times. The V and J genes are TRBV7-2 and TRBJ2-5; D not certain. The CDR3 extends over 13 amino acids. Trimming shortened V by 5 bases and J by 9 bases, and 16 bases separated the two germline ends. Germline-derived CDR1 and CDR2 are SGHTA and FQGNSA. CDR3 DNA sequence: TGTGCCAGCAGCGCCATACCACTCCTAGCCCAGTACTTC. Translation gives CASSAIPLLAQYF. The full variable domain, completed using reference TRBV7-2 and TRBJ2-5, is GAGVSQSPSNKVTEKGKDVELRCDPISGHTALYWYRQSLGQGLEFLIYFQGNSAPDKSGLPSDRFSAERTGGSVSTLTIQRTQQEDSAVYLCASSAIPLLAQYFGPGTRLLVL.

This chain links TRBV12-3 or TRBV12-4 with TRBJ1-4; 7 nucleotides align to TRBD1. This CDR3 has 17 residues. After removal of 3 bases from V and 4 bases from J, the junction contained 11 bases not matched to a gene. The CDR3 DNA reads as TGTGCCAGCAGTTTTACATCCCGACAGGGTCTTAATGAAAAACTGTTTTTT. As protein: CASSFTSRQGLNEKLFF.

This clonotype occurred a few times. The chain joins TRBV5-1 to TRBJ2-7, with D tentatively TRBD1 (6 bases). V shed 4 bases and J shed 1 base, with 15 bases lying between them. The CDR3 runs to 15 residues. The germline V gene encodes CDR1 SGHRS and CDR2 YFSETQ. This CDR3 reads CASSQTVGASYEQYF. The DNA for the CDR3 is TGCGCCAGCAGCCAGACCGTGGGGGCATCCTACGAGCAGTACTTC.

This clonotype came up many times. V gene TRBV18 combines with J gene TRBJ1-5, with D unclear. The CDR3 runs to 14 residues. V was trimmed by 1 base and J by 7 bases, leaving 11 bases between them. CDR1 and CDR2 (germline): KGHSH, LQKENI. CDR3 DNA: TGTGCCAGCTCACCACAGGGTACGATGCAGCCCCAGCATTTT. Translation: CASSPQGTMQPQHF. Filled out from reference TRBV18 and TRBJ1-5, the complete variable domain reads NAGVMQNPRHLVRRRGQEARLRCSPMKGHSHVYWYRQLPEEGLKFMVYLQKENIIDESGMPKERFSAEFPKEGPSILRIQQVVRGDSAAYFCASSPQGTMQPQHFGDGTRLSIL.

This rearrangement joins TRBV4-1 to TRBJ1-2, with a possible D match to TRBD1 (5 bases). Germline V gives CDR1 MGHRA, CDR2 YSYEKL. This CDR3 is 13 amino acids long. The V end was cut by 3 bases, the J end by 8 bases, with 13 bases between. This CDR3 reads CASSQPGTIGYTF. For the CDR3, the DNA is TGCGCCAGCAGCCAGCCCGGGACGATCGGCTACACCTTC.

This clonotype was counted a few times. This chain joins TRBV7-3 and TRBJ2-1, with 8 bases lining up with TRBD1. J was trimmed by 2 bases and V by 5 bases; bases with no gene match: 5. This CDR3 comprises 15 residues. The V gene's germline CDR1 is SGHTA and CDR2 FQGTGA. The CDR3 loop is CASSPSGQAYNEQFF. The CDR3 DNA reads TGTGCCAGCAGCCCCTCGGGACAGGCCTACAATGAGCAGTTCTTC.

This clonotype has ten or more counts. This chain uses TRBV20-1 with TRBJ1-6; 10 positions match TRBD1. CDR1 DFQATT and CDR2 SNEGSKA come from the germline V gene (reference sequence). The CDR3 is 14 amino acids. V gave up 5 bases and J gave up 5 bases; unmatched junction bases: 3. CDR3 bases: TGCAGTGCTTCAGGACAGGGGGATAATTCACCCCTCCACTTT. Translation gives CSASGQGDNSPLHF.

This rearrangement joins TRBV7-2 to TRBJ2-5; D gene unclear. The V end lost 3 bases, the J end lost 1 base, and 12 bases lay between the germline ends. The germline V gene has CDR1 SGHTA and CDR2 FQGNSA. This CDR3 region has 15 residues. CDR3 sequence reads: CASSFYAGIQETQYF. CDR3 DNA: TGTGCCAGCAGCTTTTACGCTGGGATCCAAGAGACCCAGTACTTC.

This clonotype was seen only a few times. The rearrangement joins TRBV29-1 to TRBJ2-7, with 9 nucleotides matching TRBD1. This CDR3 spans 14 amino acids. Losses at the gene ends were 4 bases for V and 3 bases for J; bases not matched to a gene: 7. Germline CDR1 is SQVTM and CDR2 is ANQGSEA. CDR3 residues: CSVVATGGNYEQYF. The CDR3 DNA reads as TGCAGCGTTGTCGCGACAGGGGGAAACTACGAGCAGTACTTC.

CDR3 sequence (DNA): TGCAGCGTTAGGGGGACTAGCGGGGGCACCTACGAGCAGTACTTC. Encoded protein: CSVRGTSGGTYEQYF. The J gene is TRBJ2-7, the V gene TRBV29-1; 14 nucleotides align to TRBD2. Germline lookup yields CDR1 SQVTM and CDR2 ANQGSEA. V was pared by 5 bases and J by 2 bases, with 5 bases of the junction left unmatched. This CDR3 spans 15 amino acids.

This sequence joins TRBV12-3 or TRBV12-4 and TRBJ2-2, with 14 positions matching TRBD2. V lost 5 bases, J lost 8 bases, and 4 bases stayed unmatched. There are 15 residues in the CDR3. The CDR3 spells CASSKGLAGAGELFF. CDR3 bases: TGTGCCAGCAGTAAGGGACTAGCGGGAGCGGGGGAGCTGTTTTTT.

This clonotype was seen many times. Written as DNA, the CDR3 is TGTGCCAGCAGCTTCGAAAGGACAATCTACGAGCAGTACTTC. As protein: CASSFERTIYEQYF. The V and J genes are TRBV5-5 and TRBJ2-7; D might be TRBD1 (5 bases). CDR1 is SGHKS and CDR2 is YYEKEE in the germline V gene (reference sequence). The CDR3 extends over 14 amino acids. The V end was cut by 2 bases, the J end by 3 bases, with 12 bases between.

This clonotype was detected a few times. This chain joins TRBV7-2 and TRBJ2-3, with D perhaps matching TRBD2 (7 bases). Germline values: CDR1 SGHTA, CDR2 FQGNSA. Deletions cut 5 bases from V and 4 bases from J, with 13 bases between. The CDR3 is 14 amino acids. The CDR3, as DNA: TGTGCCAGCAGCACTGACGGGGGGCCAGATACGCAGTATTTT. This translates into CASSTDGGPDTQYF.

J is TRBJ2-5 and V is TRBV11-3; D is unclear. With 0 bases removed from V and 5 bases from J, the gap between germline ends came to 10 bases. Germline CDR1 and CDR2: SGHNT and YENEEA. This CDR3 is 14 amino acids long. The CDR3 region has the DNA TGTGCCAGCAGCTTAGATCAGACAACGGAGACCCAGTACTTC. Translating it yields CASSLDQTTETQYF.

The V gene is TRBV10-3, the J gene TRBJ2-5, with D perhaps given as TRBD1 or TRBD2 (5 bases each). Trimming pared 10 bases from V and 3 bases from J, leaving 15 bases between. CDR3 length: 13 amino acids. Germline V gene sequence: CDR1 ENHRY, CDR2 SYGVKD. CDR3 protein: CATGRRDEETQYF. The DNA of the CDR3 is TGTGCCACCGGGCGACGGGACGAAGAGACCCAGTACTTC.

The rearrangement joins TRBV3-1 to TRBJ1-2; D gene unclear. The CDR3 runs 15 residues. The germline gives CDR1 LGHDT, CDR2 YNNKEL (reference sequence). V was cut by 1 base and J by 2 bases, with 11 bases left in between. CDR3 sequence (DNA): TGTGCCAGCAGCCAAGGGAGGGTGTGGAACTATGGCTACACCTTC. Protein: CASSQGRVWNYGYTF. Variable domain in full (rest from reference TRBV3-1 and TRBJ1-2): DTAVSQTPKYLVTQMGNDKSIKCEQNLGHDTMYWYKQDSKKFLKIMFSYNNKELIINETVPNRFSPKSPDKAHLNLHINSLELGDSAVYFCASSQGRVWNYGYTFGSGTRLTVV.

This clonotype was observed many times. The chain is built from TRBV12-3 or TRBV12-4 and TRBJ2-1; D is ambiguous. This CDR3 comprises 12 residues. Trimming pared 7 bases from V and 9 bases from J, leaving 13 bases between. The CDR3 loop is CASTNDLGEQFF. As DNA, the CDR3 is TGTGCCAGCACCAATGACTTGGGTGAGCAGTTCTTC.

This clonotype has just one count. V is TRBV6-5 and J is TRBJ1-6; possible D gene TRBD1, 6 bases. The CDR3 sequence is 16 residues long. The V end lost 6 bases, the J end lost 7 bases, and 19 bases lay between the germline ends. The V gene's germline CDR1 is MNHEY and CDR2 SVGAGI. The DNA for the CDR3 is TGTGCCAGCAGACGACTCCGACAGGCCCTAAATTCACCCCTCCACTTT. It specifies CASRRLRQALNSPLHF.

This clonotype came up a few times. J is TRBJ2-5 and V is TRBV14; D might be TRBD2 (5 bases). The V gene lost 4 bases and the J gene lost 0 bases, with 9 bases spanning the gap. The CDR3 is 14 residues long. Germline CDR1 and CDR2: SGHDN and FVKESK. The DNA for the CDR3 is TGTGCCAGCAGCCTGCAGAGGGACCAAGAGACCCAGTACTTC. This gives the protein CASSLQRDQETQYF.

The chain employs TRBV19 and TRBJ2-7; D assignment may be TRBD1 or TRBD2 (5 bases each). The CDR3 runs to 13 residues. Germline V gene lookup returns CDR1 LNHDA and CDR2 SQIVND (reference sequence). Trimming pared 6 bases from V and 5 bases from J, leaving 14 bases between. The DNA of the CDR3 is TGTGCCAGTAGGGGACCATTTCCGAACGAGCAGTACTTC. Translating gives CASRGPFPNEQYF.